The 20 T cell receptor beta chains in this list originate from one sample, sequenced in a study of T cell repertoires in cytomegalovirus infection. TCRdb ran MiXCR on the reads and lists one entry per CDR3 protein. The repertoire consists of hundreds of thousands of distinct CDR3 sequences, with less than 35% occurring once and the leading ten covering 11% to 15%. Antigens for these TCRs are unknown. The sample in question was cultured CD8+ T cells from PBMCs, obtained from culture after CMV antigen stimulation. The receptor source for this set is a human donor in good health (CMV status not recorded). Some clones in this sample may be carry-over from other donors' samples.

About this clonotype: One junction end does not reproduce the germline sequence, and a read error may be involved. The chain carries TRBV19 and TRBJ1-6; TRBD1 matches at 10 bases. This CDR3 is built from 15 residues. CDR1 is LNHDA and CDR2 is SQIVND in the germline V gene (reference sequence). Here the CDR3 reads CVSNAGQGLDSPLHF. The CDR3 DNA is TGTGTCAGTAATGCGGGACAGGGGTTGGATTCACCCCTCCACTTT.

This chain uses TRBV7-6 with TRBJ1-2, with D unclear. The V and J ends lost 2 bases and 7 bases respectively, with 11 bases between them. Germline values: CDR1 SGHVS, CDR2 FNYEAQ. The CDR3 spans 13 residues. DNA for the CDR3: TGTGCCAGCAGCTTAACGGGGTCTGGTGGCTACACCTTC. It specifies CASSLTGSGGYTF.

The chain joins TRBV20-1 to TRBJ1-2; D gene unclear. The V end lost 0 bases, the J end lost 0 bases, and 2 bases lay between the germline ends. Germline assignment: CDR1 DFQATT and CDR2 SNEGSKA (reference sequence). This CDR3 has 12 amino acids. CDR3 sequence (DNA): TGCAGTGCTAGAGAAACTAACTATGGCTACACCTTC. It encodes CSARETNYGYTF.

The chain uses TRBV3-1 and TRBJ1-1, with D uncertain. Deletions cut 4 bases from V and 3 bases from J, with 21 bases between. Germline loops: CDR1 LGHDT, CDR2 YNNKEL (reference sequence). The CDR3 spans 17 residues. The CDR3 loop is CASSPTLGTSMDTEAFF. The CDR3 bases are TGTGCCAGCAGCCCTACTCTGGGAACCTCTATGGACACTGAAGCTTTCTTT.

The rearrangement links TRBV24-1 to TRBJ2-3; possibly TRBD2 for D (7 bases). CDR3 length: 17 amino acids. Trimming removed 4 bases from V and 5 bases from J, with 21 bases in between. Germline V gene data show CDR1 as KGHDR and CDR2 as SFDVKD. The DNA for the CDR3 is TGTGCCACCAGTGACTACAGGGAGGGAGGTCAGAGAGATACGCAGTATTTT. Translated, it gives CATSDYREGGQRDTQYF.

This clonotype was observed a few times. The V gene is TRBV20-1, the J gene TRBJ2-2; TRBD1 or TRBD2 may be the D gene (7 bases each). Germline CDR1 reads DFQATT; CDR2 reads SNEGSKA (reference sequence). Trimming cost V 6 bases and J 6 bases, with 20 bases left between them. This CDR3 is built from 15 residues. The CDR3 protein is CSALRGRGWAGELFF. The CDR3, as DNA: TGCAGTGCGCTCAGGGGGAGGGGATGGGCCGGGGAGCTGTTTTTT.

This chain links TRBV12-3 or TRBV12-4 with TRBJ1-1, with 7 bases matching TRBD1. The CDR3 runs 16 residues. The V segment lost 4 bases and the J segment 1 base; nucleotides outside the gene matches: 9. This CDR3 reads CASSWAPGQPNTEAFF. As DNA, the CDR3 is TGTGCCAGCAGTTGGGCCCCGGGACAGCCGAACACTGAAGCTTTCTTT.

This clonotype was recorded many times. V gene TRBV4-2 combines with J gene TRBJ1-1; D remains unclear. The length of the CDR3 is 14 residues. The germline gives CDR1 LGHNA, CDR2 YNFKEQ. The germline V and J ends were trimmed by 5 bases and 5 bases, with 15 bases remaining between them. The CDR3 loop reads CASSISGLRTEAFF. The DNA for the CDR3 is TGTGCCAGCAGCATTTCTGGCCTGAGGACTGAAGCTTTCTTT.

In this sample, this clonotype turned up once. At one boundary the junction diverges from the germline segment, which might be a read error. The chain recombines TRBV7-6 with TRBJ1-2; TRBD1 agrees at 10 bases. Germline V CDR1 and CDR2: SGHVS, FNYEAQ. The CDR3 loop spans 14 amino acids. CDR3 coding DNA: TGTGGCAGCAGCTTAGGGGACAGGGGTACGAGCTACACCTTC. As protein: CGSSLGDRGTSYTF.

The J gene is TRBJ2-1, the V gene TRBV20-1, with D perhaps given as TRBD1 or TRBD2 (5 bases each). The CDR3 sequence is 18 residues long. V was pared by 0 bases and J by 8 bases, with 26 bases between. Germline V gene data show CDR1 as DFQATT and CDR2 as SNEGSKA (reference sequence). CDR3 in DNA: TGCAGTGCTAGAGATTCAATTCCGGGACCCGCGCCGGGCGATGAGCAGTTCTTC. Translation gives CSARDSIPGPAPGDEQFF.

This clonotype was observed a handful of times. This chain connects TRBV6-2 or TRBV6-3 to TRBJ2-3, with a tentative D call TRBD1 (6 bases). This CDR3 region has 17 residues. V was pared by 5 bases and J by 4 bases, with 22 bases between. Germline CDR1 MNHEY, CDR2 SVGEGT. CDR3 residues: CASSQTQGIPGADTQYF. CDR3 DNA: TGTGCCAGCAGTCAAACCCAGGGGATCCCAGGGGCAGATACGCAGTATTTT.

The gene calls are TRBV6-1 and TRBJ2-3; TRBD2 matches 15 bases. J was trimmed by 3 bases and V by 2 bases; bases with no gene match: 6. Germline V gene sequence: CDR1 MNHNS, CDR2 SASEGT. CDR3 size: 18 residues. CDR3 region: CASSEPRTSGGATDTQYF. CDR3 bases: TGTGCCAGCAGTGAACCCAGGACTAGCGGGGGGGCGACAGATACGCAGTATTTT.

The genes are TRBV13 and TRBJ2-5; 8 bases fit TRBD2. The CDR3 is 15 amino acids. V was pared by 0 bases and J by 9 bases, with 9 bases of the junction left unmatched. The germline V gene has CDR1 PRHDT and CDR2 FYEKMQ (reference sequence). The CDR3 bases are TGTGCCAGCAGCTTAGGCCGGGGGGGAAAGAGACCCCAGTACTTC. Translating gives CASSLGRGGKRPQYF.

The CDR3: CASSIDWTEAFF. DNA of the CDR3: TGTGCCAGTAGTATAGATTGGACTGAAGCTTTCTTT. V and J are TRBV19 and TRBJ1-1; D remains ambiguous. The V end was cut by 0 bases, the J end by 5 bases, with 4 bases between. In germline, CDR1 is LNHDA, CDR2 SQIVND (reference sequence). The CDR3 length is 12 residues.

This clonotype was seen only a few times. V and J are TRBV27 and TRBJ2-7, with 8 bases fitting TRBD1. Trimming cost V 3 bases and J 6 bases; bases outside gene matches: 7. The CDR3 length is 14 residues. Germline assignment: CDR1 MNHEY and CDR2 SMNVEV (reference sequence). CDR3 coding DNA: TGTGCCAGCAGTTTGTCAGGGGGCTCGGGCGAGCAGTACTTC. Encoded protein: CASSLSGGSGEQYF.

The chain has TRBV7-6 and TRBJ2-3, with D tentatively TRBD2 (5 bases). V lost 5 bases to trimming and J lost 4 bases, with 22 bases between them. This CDR3 contains 17 residues. CDR1 and CDR2 (germline): SGHVS, FNYEAQ. The CDR3 DNA sequence: TGTGCCAGCAGCGCGCCCTTCACTAGGAGAGGGTCAGATACGCAGTATTTT. Amino acid sequence: CASSAPFTRRGSDTQYF.

The chain carries TRBV15 and TRBJ2-5, with a weak D call TRBD2 (5 bases). The V end was cut by 8 bases, the J end by 6 bases, with 16 bases between. Germline V gene lookup returns CDR1 LNHNV and CDR2 YYDKDF (reference sequence). This CDR3 is 13 amino acids long. Here the CDR3 reads CATQEANWKTQYF. CDR3 in DNA: TGTGCCACCCAGGAGGCGAACTGGAAGACCCAGTACTTC.

The chain couples TRBV9 to TRBJ1-2, with TRBD1 matching over 9 bases. Germline loops: CDR1 SGDLS, CDR2 YYNGEE. The CDR3 consists of 15 residues. J gave up 4 bases and V 0 bases, and 4 bases lay outside the gene matches. CDR3 DNA sequence: TGTGCCAGCAGCGTAGGGGACAGGGTTGCCTATGGCTACACCTTC. This translates into CASSVGDRVAYGYTF.

This clonotype was seen a few times. The chain joins TRBV7-9 to TRBJ1-4; 9 bases are a match to TRBD1. The CDR3 spans 14 residues. V shed 5 bases, J shed 7 bases, and the junction held 5 bases outside the gene matches. Per germline, CDR1 SEHNR and CDR2 FQNEAQ (reference sequence). CDR3 DNA: TGTGCCAGCAGCGCGACAGGGGGTGTTGAAAAACTGTTTTTT. Its translation is CASSATGGVEKLFF.

This clonotype was detected a few times. V usage is TRBV20-1 and J usage is TRBJ1-1; D gene unclear. CDR3 length: 11 residues. The V end was cut by 6 bases, the J end by 11 bases, with 16 bases between. From germline, CDR1 is DFQATT and CDR2 SNEGSKA (reference sequence). The CDR3 sequence is CSAPMSLAAFF. The CDR3 DNA sequence: TGCAGTGCCCCTATGTCACTTGCTGCTTTCTTT.